This T cell receptor beta chain derives from a study of T cell responses to AZD1222 COVID-19 vaccine. Study details: The analysis combined second doses at about 4 or about 12 weeks. Regarding the study as a whole: Donors, mostly white British, included more females; clonal diversity was possibly underestimated. Nearly half of spike-specific TCRs reportedly go after variant regions that carry no mutations.

TCRdb's copy holds only in-frame clones and misses some; the assay was immunoSEQ multiplex PCR. The sample holds some 96,000 clones; under 90% are singletons and the top ten take 2.4%. Comments on this clone: The antigen is undetermined.

Trimming removed 6 bases at V and 1 base at J, with 9 bases between. The CDR3 covers 13 residues. Germline V gene lookup returns CDR1 LNHDA and CDR2 SQIVND (reference sequence). The chain is built from TRBV19 and TRBJ1-1; no definite D call. Sequenced material: peripheral blood, taken on day 0 of AZD1222 vaccination. This receptor was taken from an adult in good health. CDR3 amino acids: CASSPQRNTEAFF. The CDR3 DNA reads TGTGCCAGTAGCCCCCAGCGGAACACTGAAGCTTTCTTT.